Listed here is a single TCR beta chain. This sample is drawn from a study of control samples from healthy donors and cancer patients. Germline loops: CDR1 LNHNV, CDR2 YYDKDF (reference sequence). V lost 3 bases, J lost 7 bases, and 25 bases lay in between. The CDR3 extends over 18 amino acids. The method was immunoSEQ multiplex PCR; TCRdb's version includes in-frame clones alone and lacks a portion of them. The sample holds 110,000 to 150,000 clones, 89% seen once. This TCR was recovered from a man in his thirties or forties in good health. The chain employs TRBV15 and TRBJ2-1; D tentatively reads TRBD1 or TRBD2 (6 bases each). The specimen was blood. CDR3 bases: TGTGCCACCAGCAGGGGGGCGGAGGGATGGGGGGCGCGGAATGAGCAGTTCTTC. It is translated as CATSRGAEGWGARNEQFF.